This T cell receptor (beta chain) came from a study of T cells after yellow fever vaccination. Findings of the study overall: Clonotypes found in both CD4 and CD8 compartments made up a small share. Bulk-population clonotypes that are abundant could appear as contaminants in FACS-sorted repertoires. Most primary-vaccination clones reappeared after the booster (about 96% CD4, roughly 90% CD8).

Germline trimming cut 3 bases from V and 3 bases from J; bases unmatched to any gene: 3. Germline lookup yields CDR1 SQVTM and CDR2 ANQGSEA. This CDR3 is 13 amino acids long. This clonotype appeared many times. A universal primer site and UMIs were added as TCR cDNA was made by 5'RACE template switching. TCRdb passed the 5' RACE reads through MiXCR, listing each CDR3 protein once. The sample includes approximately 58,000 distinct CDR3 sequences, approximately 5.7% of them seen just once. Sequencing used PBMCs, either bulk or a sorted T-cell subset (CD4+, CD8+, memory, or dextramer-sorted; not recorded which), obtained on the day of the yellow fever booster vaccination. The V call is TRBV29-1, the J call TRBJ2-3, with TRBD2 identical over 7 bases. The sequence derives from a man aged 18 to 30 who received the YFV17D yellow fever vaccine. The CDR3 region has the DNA TGCAGCGTTGATCTAGCGGTTACAGATACGCAGTATTTT. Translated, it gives CSVDLAVTDTQYF.